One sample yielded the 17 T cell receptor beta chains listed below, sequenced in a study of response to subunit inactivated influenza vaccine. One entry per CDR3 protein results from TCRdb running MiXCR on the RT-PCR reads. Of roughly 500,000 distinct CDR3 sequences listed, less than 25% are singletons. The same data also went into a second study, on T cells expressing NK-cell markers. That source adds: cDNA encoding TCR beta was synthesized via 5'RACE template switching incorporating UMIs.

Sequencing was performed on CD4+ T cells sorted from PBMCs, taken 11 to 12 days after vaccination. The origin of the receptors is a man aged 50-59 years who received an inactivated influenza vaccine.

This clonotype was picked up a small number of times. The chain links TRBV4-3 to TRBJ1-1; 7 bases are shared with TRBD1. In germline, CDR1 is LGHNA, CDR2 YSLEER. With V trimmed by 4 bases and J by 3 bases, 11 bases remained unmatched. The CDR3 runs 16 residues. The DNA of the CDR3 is TGCGCCAGCAGCCCCCGACAGGGACGAGGCGACACTGAAGCTTTCTTT. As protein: CASSPRQGRGDTEAFF.

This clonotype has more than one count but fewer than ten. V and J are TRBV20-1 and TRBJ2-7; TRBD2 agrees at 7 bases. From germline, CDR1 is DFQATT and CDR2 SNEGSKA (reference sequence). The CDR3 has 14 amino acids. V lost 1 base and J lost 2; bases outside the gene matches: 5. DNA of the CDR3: TGCAGTGCTAGAGGAGCGGGAATTGCCTACGAGCAGTACTTC. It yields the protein CSARGAGIAYEQYF.

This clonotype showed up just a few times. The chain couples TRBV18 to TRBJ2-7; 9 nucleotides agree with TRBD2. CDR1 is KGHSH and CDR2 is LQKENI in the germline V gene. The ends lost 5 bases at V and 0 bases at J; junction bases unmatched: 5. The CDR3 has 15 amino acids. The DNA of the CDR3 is TGTGCCAGCTCAACGACTAGCGGAGGCTCCTACGAGCAGTACTTC. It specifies CASSTTSGGSYEQYF.

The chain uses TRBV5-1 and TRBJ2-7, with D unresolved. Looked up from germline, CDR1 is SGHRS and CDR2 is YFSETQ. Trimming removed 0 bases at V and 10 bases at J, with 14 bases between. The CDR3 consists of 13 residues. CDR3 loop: CASSLEGPGPQYF. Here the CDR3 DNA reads TGCGCCAGCAGCTTGGAGGGCCCCGGTCCCCAGTACTTC.

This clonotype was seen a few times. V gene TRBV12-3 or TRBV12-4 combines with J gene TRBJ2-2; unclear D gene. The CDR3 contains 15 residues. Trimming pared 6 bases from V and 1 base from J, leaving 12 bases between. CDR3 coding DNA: TGTGCCAGCAGAAAGACGAACAAGAACACCGGGGAGCTGTTTTTT. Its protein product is CASRKTNKNTGELFF.

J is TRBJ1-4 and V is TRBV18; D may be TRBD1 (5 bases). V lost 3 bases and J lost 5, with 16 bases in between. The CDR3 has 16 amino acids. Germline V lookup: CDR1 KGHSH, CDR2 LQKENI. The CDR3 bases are TGTGCCAGCTCACCTAACACAGGCTGGGGGAATGAAAAACTGTTTTTT. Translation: CASSPNTGWGNEKLFF.

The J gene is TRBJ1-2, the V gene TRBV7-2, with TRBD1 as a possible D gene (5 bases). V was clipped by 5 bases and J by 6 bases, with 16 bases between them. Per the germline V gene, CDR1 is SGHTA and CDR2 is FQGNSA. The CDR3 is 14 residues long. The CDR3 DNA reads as TGTGCCAGCAGCCAATCTGCGGGCAGGGATGGCTACACCTTC. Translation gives CASSQSAGRDGYTF.

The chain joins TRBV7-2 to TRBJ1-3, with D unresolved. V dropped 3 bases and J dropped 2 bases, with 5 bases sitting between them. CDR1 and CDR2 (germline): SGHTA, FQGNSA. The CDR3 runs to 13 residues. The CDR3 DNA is TGTGCCAGCAGCTTGACGGCTGGAAACACCATATATTTT. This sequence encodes CASSLTAGNTIYF. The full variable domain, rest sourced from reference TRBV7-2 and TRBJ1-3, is GAGVSQSPSNKVTEKGKDVELRCDPISGHTALYWYRQSLGQGLEFLIYFQGNSAPDKSGLPSDRFSAERTGGSVSTLTIQRTQQEDSAVYLCASSLTAGNTIYFGEGSWLTVV.

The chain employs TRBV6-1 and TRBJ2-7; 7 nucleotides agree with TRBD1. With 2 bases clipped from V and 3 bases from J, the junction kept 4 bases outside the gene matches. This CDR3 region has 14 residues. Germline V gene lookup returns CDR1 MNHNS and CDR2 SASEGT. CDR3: CASSEQDRSYEQYF. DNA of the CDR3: TGTGCCAGCAGTGAACAGGACAGGAGCTACGAGCAGTACTTC.

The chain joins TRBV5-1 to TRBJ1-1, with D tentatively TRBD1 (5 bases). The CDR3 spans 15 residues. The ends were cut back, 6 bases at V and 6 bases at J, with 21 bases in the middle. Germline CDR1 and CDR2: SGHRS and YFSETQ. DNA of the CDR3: TGCGCCAGCAAAAACCCCTCGGGGGGAGGTGCTGAAGCTTTCTTT. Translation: CASKNPSGGGAEAFF.

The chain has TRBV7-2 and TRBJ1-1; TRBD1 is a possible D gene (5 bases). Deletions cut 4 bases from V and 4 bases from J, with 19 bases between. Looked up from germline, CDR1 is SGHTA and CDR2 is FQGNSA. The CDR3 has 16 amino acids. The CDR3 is CASSSLGRAWGTEAFF. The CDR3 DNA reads TGTGCCAGCAGCTCCTTAGGCAGGGCTTGGGGCACTGAAGCTTTCTTT.

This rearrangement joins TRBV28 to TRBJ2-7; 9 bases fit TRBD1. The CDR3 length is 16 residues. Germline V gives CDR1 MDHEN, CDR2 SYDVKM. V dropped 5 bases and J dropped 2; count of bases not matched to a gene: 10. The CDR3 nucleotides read TGTGCCAGCAGTCCACGACCGGGACAGGGCCCCTACGAGCAGTACTTC. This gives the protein CASSPRPGQGPYEQYF.

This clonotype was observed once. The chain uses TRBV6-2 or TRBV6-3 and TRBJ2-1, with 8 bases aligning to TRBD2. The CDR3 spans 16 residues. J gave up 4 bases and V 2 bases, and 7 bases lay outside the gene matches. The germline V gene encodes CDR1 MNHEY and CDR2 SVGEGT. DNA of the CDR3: TGTGCCAGCAGTTACACTAAGCGGGAGAGTTACAATGAGCAGTTCTTC. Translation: CASSYTKRESYNEQFF.

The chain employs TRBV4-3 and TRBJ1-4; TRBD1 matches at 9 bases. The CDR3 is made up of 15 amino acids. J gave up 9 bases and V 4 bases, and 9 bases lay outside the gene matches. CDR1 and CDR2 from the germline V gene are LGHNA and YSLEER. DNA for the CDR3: TGCGCCAGCAGCCGAACCGGGACAGGGCCTCAAAAACTGTTTTTT. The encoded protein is CASSRTGTGPQKLFF.

The CDR3 sequence is CASSQEGQGFNIQYF. The CDR3 nucleotides are TGTGCCAGCAGCCAAGAGGGACAGGGTTTTAACATTCAGTACTTC. This chain joins TRBV3-1 and TRBJ2-4, with TRBD1 matching 9 bases. The CDR3 runs 15 residues. Trimming took 0 bases from V and 7 from J; bases not matched to a gene: 4. The germline V gene has CDR1 LGHDT and CDR2 YNNKEL (reference sequence).

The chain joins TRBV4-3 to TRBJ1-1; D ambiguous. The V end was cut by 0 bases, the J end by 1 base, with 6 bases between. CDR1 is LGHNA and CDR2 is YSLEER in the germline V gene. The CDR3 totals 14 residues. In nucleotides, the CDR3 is TGCGCCAGCAGCCAAGATTCGGAGAACACTGAAGCTTTCTTT. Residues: CASSQDSENTEAFF.

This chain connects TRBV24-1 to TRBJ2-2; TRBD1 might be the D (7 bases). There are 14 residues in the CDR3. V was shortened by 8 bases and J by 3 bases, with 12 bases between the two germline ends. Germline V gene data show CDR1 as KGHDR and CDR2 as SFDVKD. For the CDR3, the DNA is TGTGCCACCACCCAGGGGGGACACACCGGGGAGCTGTTTTTT. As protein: CATTQGGHTGELFF.